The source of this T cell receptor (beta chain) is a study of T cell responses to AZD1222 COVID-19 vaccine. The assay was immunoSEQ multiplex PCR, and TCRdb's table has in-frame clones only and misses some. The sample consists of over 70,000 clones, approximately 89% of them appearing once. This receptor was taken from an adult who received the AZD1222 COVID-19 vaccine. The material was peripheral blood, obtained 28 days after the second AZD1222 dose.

This CDR3 reads CASSQDVGEGSYEQYF. The CDR3 bases are TGCGCCAGCAGCCAAGATGTAGGCGAGGGATCCTACGAGCAGTACTTC. The chain links TRBV4-3 to TRBJ2-7; perhaps TRBD2 as D (5 bases). V was cut by 0 bases and J by 1 base, with 13 bases left in between. The CDR3 has 16 amino acids. Germline-derived CDR1 and CDR2 are LGHNA and YSLEER.